The 20 T cell receptor beta chains reported below all come from one sample, sequenced in a study of response to subunit inactivated influenza vaccine. Via MiXCR, TCRdb re-called the RT-PCR reads, giving one row per CDR3 protein. Here the sample spans about 700,000 distinct CDR3 sequences, about 15% being singletons. This material consisted of PBMCs from blood, taken roughly 15 days before vaccination. The source of these receptors is a man in his fifties or sixties who received an inactivated influenza vaccine.

The CDR3 is CASSLAGEAGELFF. CDR3 bases: TGCGCCAGCAGCTTGGCTGGGGAGGCCGGGGAGCTGTTTTTT. This sequence joins TRBV5-1 and TRBJ2-2, with a possible D match to TRBD2 (6 bases). The V end was cut by 0 bases, the J end by 6 bases, with 9 bases between. The germline CDR1 and CDR2 sequences are SGHRS and YFSETQ. This CDR3 region has 14 residues.

This clonotype came up a few times. The CDR3 bases are TGTGCCAGCAGCCGTTCTTACAAACGTACCAATGAGCAGTTCTTC. Its protein is CASSRSYKRTNEQFF. The chain couples TRBV7-9 to TRBJ2-1; D unresolved. Germline CDR1 SEHNR, CDR2 FQNEAQ (reference sequence). This CDR3 is built from 15 residues. V was clipped by 5 bases and J by 6 bases, with 17 bases between them.

This chain links TRBV10-3 with TRBJ2-3; no reliable D call. Germline V gene lookup returns CDR1 ENHRY and CDR2 SYGVKD. CDR3 length: 21 amino acids. V was clipped by 0 bases and J by 3 bases, with 28 bases between them. CDR3 sequence: CAISESGQTSPLLIRTDTQYF. The CDR3 DNA sequence: TGTGCCATCAGTGAGTCGGGCCAGACCTCGCCTCTCCTAATAAGGACAGATACGCAGTATTTT.

This clonotype was recorded a few times. The chain has TRBV13 and TRBJ1-4; D perhaps matches TRBD1 (6 bases). Trimming cost V 11 bases and J 8 bases, with 21 bases left between them. The CDR3 is made up of 14 amino acids. CDR1 PRHDT and CDR2 FYEKMQ come from the germline V gene (reference sequence). The DNA for the CDR3 is TGTGCCTCCACCAAGGGAAGGGGACAAGAAAAACTGTTTTTT. Its protein is CASTKGRGQEKLFF.

There are a few counts of this clonotype. V gene TRBV7-2 combines with J gene TRBJ1-1, with D uncertain. V was shortened by 5 bases and J by 0 bases, with 19 bases between the two germline ends. CDR1 is SGHTA, CDR2 FQGNSA, per germline. The CDR3 is 17 amino acids. CDR3 region: CASSPLPPGFMNTEAFF. DNA for the CDR3: TGTGCCAGCAGCCCGCTACCCCCAGGATTTATGAACACTGAAGCTTTCTTT.

The chain carries TRBV20-1 and TRBJ2-3; TRBD1 might be the D (6 bases). Looked up from germline, CDR1 is DFQATT and CDR2 is SNEGSKA (reference sequence). The CDR3 extends over 14 amino acids. With 8 bases removed from V and 3 bases from J, the gap between germline ends came to 18 bases. CDR3 protein: CSPRLQGETDTQYF. In DNA form, the CDR3 reads TGCAGTCCCCGTCTACAGGGTGAAACAGATACGCAGTATTTT.

The rearrangement links TRBV10-2 to TRBJ2-6, with unresolved D. The CDR3 spans 15 residues. Per the germline V gene, CDR1 is WSHSY and CDR2 is SAAADI. Deletions cut 4 bases from V and 2 bases from J, with 9 bases between. As DNA, the CDR3 is TGCGCCAGCAGTGTAGGCGAACCTGGGGCCAACGTCCTGACTTTC. The encoded protein is CASSVGEPGANVLTF.

In this sample, this clonotype turned up many times. This rearrangement joins TRBV25-1 to TRBJ1-2; 7 bases align to TRBD1. V was clipped by 2 bases and J by 7 bases; unmatched bases: 10. The CDR3 is made up of 15 amino acids. CDR1 and CDR2 from the germline V gene are MGHDK and SYGVNS. CDR3 protein: CASSENTGTVGGYTF. The CDR3 region has the DNA TGTGCCAGCAGTGAAAACACCGGGACAGTTGGTGGCTACACCTTC.

This clonotype occurred many times. The CDR3: CASSPGTGGNYEQYF. The CDR3 DNA follows: TGCGCCAGCAGCCCCGGGACAGGGGGAAACTACGAGCAGTACTTC. The gene calls are TRBV5-1 and TRBJ2-7, with 11 positions matching TRBD1. The CDR3 covers 15 residues. The trim removed 4 bases at V and 3 bases at J, leaving 6 bases unmatched. CDR1 and CDR2 from the germline V gene are SGHRS and YFSETQ.

This clonotype came up a few times. The V and J genes are TRBV24-1 and TRBJ2-1, with TRBD1 matching 8 bases. Germline values: CDR1 KGHDR, CDR2 SFDVKD. J gave up 14 bases and V 5 bases, and 13 bases lay outside the gene matches. The CDR3 is 14 residues long. The DNA for the CDR3 is TGTGCCACCAGTGCACCCGGACAGGGCTTCAGAAAGTTCTTC. This sequence encodes CATSAPGQGFRKFF.

Ten or more counts support this clonotype. The chain uses TRBV20-1 and TRBJ2-7; D gene unclear. From germline, CDR1 is DFQATT and CDR2 SNEGSKA (reference sequence). There are 15 residues in the CDR3. The V gene lost 0 bases and the J gene lost 2 bases, with 14 bases spanning the gap. The CDR3 spells CSARDLNRYAYEQYF. The CDR3 nucleotides are TGCAGTGCTAGAGATCTGAATAGATATGCCTACGAGCAGTACTTC.

V is TRBV29-1 and J is TRBJ2-5; perhaps TRBD1 as D (6 bases). Germline CDR1 reads SQVTM; CDR2 reads ANQGSEA. V dropped 6 bases and J dropped 0 bases, with 8 bases sitting between them. The CDR3 contains 12 residues. The CDR3 loop reads CSVRGYQETQYF. Written as DNA, the CDR3 is TGCAGCGTGAGGGGGTACCAAGAGACCCAGTACTTC.

The table lists this clonotype with a few counts. V gene TRBV29-1 combines with J gene TRBJ2-1, with a possible D match to TRBD1 (5 bases). Between the trimmed V and J ends, which lost 3 bases and 1 base, there was a span of 13 bases. The CDR3 contains 15 residues. Looked up from germline, CDR1 is SQVTM and CDR2 is ANQGSEA. Written as DNA, the CDR3 is TGCAGCGTTGATGGCCAGGGTAATTCCTACAATGAGCAGTTCTTC. This codes for CSVDGQGNSYNEQFF.

This clonotype has only a few counts. DNA for the CDR3: TGTGCCATCAGTGGACCGGGACCCAGCAACATTCAGTACTTC. Protein sequence: CAISGPGPSNIQYF. V is TRBV10-3 and J is TRBJ2-4; the D gene could be TRBD1 or TRBD2 (5 bases each). CDR1 ENHRY and CDR2 SYGVKD come from the germline V gene. The V end was cut by 4 bases, the J end by 7 bases, with 14 bases between. This CDR3 region has 14 residues.

This clonotype has more than one count but fewer than ten. This chain uses TRBV20-1 with TRBJ2-1; D possibly corresponds to TRBD1 (7 bases). Trimming left V 4 bases short and J 7 bases short, with 20 bases between. The CDR3 has 15 amino acids. CDR1 and CDR2 (germline): DFQATT, SNEGSKA (reference sequence). DNA for the CDR3: TGCAGTGCTAACAGGGGAAGGCTCGGGAGAAATGAGCAGTTCTTC. Translating gives CSANRGRLGRNEQFF.

The chain recombines TRBV7-2 with TRBJ2-7; D is possibly TRBD2 (6 bases). V was clipped by 6 bases and J by 4 bases, with 13 bases between them. The CDR3 runs to 13 residues. The germline gives CDR1 SGHTA, CDR2 FQGNSA. The CDR3, as DNA: TGTGCCAGCAGGGCCGGGAGCGAATACGAGCAGTACTTC. Translated, it gives CASRAGSEYEQYF.

The sample holds a few counts of this clonotype. This chain links TRBV27 with TRBJ1-5; D gene uncertain. Between the trimmed V and J ends, which lost 5 bases and 0 bases, there was a span of 8 bases. The CDR3 sequence is 14 residues long. Germline V CDR1 and CDR2: MNHEY, SMNVEV (reference sequence). CDR3 region: CASSEGSSNQPQHF. The CDR3 region has the DNA TGTGCCAGCAGTGAGGGATCTAGCAATCAGCCCCAGCATTTT.

The chain uses TRBV5-1 and TRBJ2-3; D uncertain. Between the trimmed V and J ends, which lost 1 base and 0 bases, there was a span of 9 bases. Germline values: CDR1 SGHRS, CDR2 YFSETQ. The CDR3 consists of 15 residues. The CDR3 nucleotides read TGCGCCAGCAGCTTGCTTCAGGAAAGCACAGATACGCAGTATTTT. This codes for CASSLLQESTDTQYF. Full variable domain (remainder filled in from reference TRBV5-1 and TRBJ2-3): KAGVTQTPRYLIKTRGQQVTLSCSPISGHRSVSWYQQTPGQGLQFLFEYFSETQRNKGNFPGRFSGRQFSNSRSEMNVSTLELGDSALYLCASSLLQESTDTQYFGPGTRLTVL.

A few counts support this clonotype. The chain uses TRBV20-1 and TRBJ2-4, with 7 bases lining up with TRBD1. The CDR3 runs to 10 residues. The germline V gene has CDR1 DFQATT and CDR2 SNEGSKA (reference sequence). This CDR3 is CSVYRGLQYF. The CDR3 bases are TGCAGCGTTTACAGGGGCCTTCAGTACTTC.

The rearrangement links TRBV6-5 to TRBJ1-3; D might be TRBD1 (5 bases). The CDR3 runs to 16 residues. Between the trimmed V and J ends, which lost 0 bases and 0 bases, there was a span of 9 bases. The germline V gene encodes CDR1 MNHEY and CDR2 SVGAGI. The chain's CDR3 is CASSYSWDVSGNTIYF. The CDR3 bases are TGTGCCAGCAGTTACTCATGGGACGTCTCTGGAAACACCATATATTTT.